The 9 T cell receptor beta chains below come from one sample, sequenced in a study of prognosis after radiotherapy for stage I lung cancer. Two rounds of multiplex PCR amplified TCR beta CDR3 from genomic DNA. Round-one PCR had primers specific to each TRBV and TRBJ gene. TCRdb passed the multiplex PCR reads through MiXCR, listing each CDR3 protein once. The sample lists tens of thousands of distinct CDR3 sequences, more than 40% occurring once. The specimen was PBMCs, collected before or after stereotactic body radiation therapy (not recorded which). The receptors were sampled from a donor aged 50 or older with non-small cell lung cancer.

This clonotype was recorded many times. J is TRBJ2-2 and V is TRBV12-3 or TRBV12-4; the D call may be TRBD1 or TRBD2 (5 bases each). Trimming stripped 8 bases from V and 3 bases from J, with 16 bases between. There are 15 residues in the CDR3. The CDR3, as DNA: TGTGCCAGCGTAACCGGTGGGACCTACACCGGGGAGCTGTTTTTT. This gives the protein CASVTGGTYTGELFF.

The chain is built from TRBV27 and TRBJ1-5, with TRBD1 as a possible D gene (6 bases). V dropped 2 bases and J dropped 7 bases, with 12 bases sitting between them. The CDR3 loop spans 14 amino acids. CDR1 and CDR2 (germline): MNHEY, SMNVEV (reference sequence). This chain's CDR3 is CASSLRRTEQPQHF. As DNA, the CDR3 is TGTGCCAGCAGTTTAAGACGGACAGAGCAGCCCCAGCATTTT.

This clonotype was counted many times. The rearrangement uses TRBV12-3 or TRBV12-4 and TRBJ2-5; tentatively, D is TRBD1 (6 bases). This CDR3 has 14 amino acids. V was cut by 2 bases and J by 2 bases, with 9 bases left in between. CDR3 protein: CASSLTQGQETQYF. CDR3 DNA: TGTGCCAGCAGTTTAACGCAGGGGCAAGAGACCCAGTACTTC.

This clonotype was detected many times. The chain carries TRBV7-2 and TRBJ2-1, with 7 bases fitting TRBD2. The CDR3 is 15 amino acids. Germline V lookup: CDR1 SGHTA, CDR2 FQGNSA. The V and J ends lost 5 bases and 4 bases, in that order; junction bases with no gene match: 8. CDR3 amino acids: CASSPRRESYNEQFF. CDR3 in DNA: TGTGCCAGCAGCCCCAGGCGGGAGTCTTACAATGAGCAGTTCTTC.

This clonotype is judged medium-sized. The chain has TRBV28 and TRBJ1-2; TRBD1 is a possible D gene (5 bases). Trimming took off 3 bases at V and 8 bases at J, with 10 bases between the two ends. This CDR3 region has 12 residues. CDR1 and CDR2 (germline): MDHEN, SYDVKM. The CDR3, as DNA: TGTGCCAGCAGTTTGTGGGGCAGGGGCTACACCTTC. Its translation is CASSLWGRGYTF.

This clonotype was seen at least ten times. V gene TRBV7-8 combines with J gene TRBJ2-7; TRBD2 agrees at 11 bases. There are 17 residues in the CDR3. J was trimmed by 7 bases and V by 0 bases; bases with no gene match: 11. Per germline, CDR1 SGHVS and CDR2 FQNEAQ. CDR3 coding DNA: TGTGCCAGCAGCTTAGCTTTAGCGGGAGGGCGTAGCTGGGAGCAGTACTTC. This codes for CASSLALAGGRSWEQYF.

Turning to this clonotype: This may be a read error, as it is one base from a much larger clone. The rearrangement links TRBV3-1 to TRBJ1-2, with D possibly TRBD1 on 5 matching bases. Germline V gene data show CDR1 as LGHDT and CDR2 as YNNKEL (reference sequence). V was trimmed by 3 bases and J by 6 bases, leaving 14 bases between them. This CDR3 has 14 amino acids. This CDR3 reads CASSHTPGPNGYTF. CDR3 DNA sequence: TGTGCCAGCAGCCATACTCCGGGACCCAATGGCTACACCTTC.

This clonotype occurred many times. This sequence joins TRBV7-9 and TRBJ1-6; 7 bases map to TRBD1. This CDR3 region has 14 residues. In germline, CDR1 is SEHNR, CDR2 FQNEAQ (reference sequence). Losses at the gene ends were 4 bases for V and 6 bases for J; bases not matched to a gene: 3. Here the CDR3 reads CASSSDRINSPLHF. The CDR3, as DNA: TGTGCCAGCAGCTCGGACAGGATTAATTCACCCCTCCACTTT.

This clonotype was counted ten times or more. CDR3 region: CASSVAVQETQYF. The CDR3 nucleotides are TGTGCCAGCAGCGTAGCGGTACAAGAGACCCAGTACTTC. The rearrangement uses TRBV9 and TRBJ2-5, with D hard to call. The CDR3 extends over 13 amino acids. Trimming shortened V by 0 bases and J by 2 bases, and 5 bases separated the two germline ends. Germline loops: CDR1 SGDLS, CDR2 YYNGEE.